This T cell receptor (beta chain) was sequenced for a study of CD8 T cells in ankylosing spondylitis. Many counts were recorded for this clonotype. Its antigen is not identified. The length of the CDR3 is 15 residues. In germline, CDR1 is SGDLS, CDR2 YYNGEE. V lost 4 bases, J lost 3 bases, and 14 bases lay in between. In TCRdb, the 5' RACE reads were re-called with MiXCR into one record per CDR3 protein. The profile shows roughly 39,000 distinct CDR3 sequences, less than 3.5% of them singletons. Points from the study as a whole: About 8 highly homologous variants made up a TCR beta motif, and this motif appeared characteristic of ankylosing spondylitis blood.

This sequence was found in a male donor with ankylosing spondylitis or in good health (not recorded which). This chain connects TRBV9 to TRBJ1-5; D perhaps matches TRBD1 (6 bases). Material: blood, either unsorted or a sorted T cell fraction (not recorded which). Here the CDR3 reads CASSPHTGSNQPQHF. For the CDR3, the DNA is TGTGCCAGCAGCCCCCATACAGGGTCCAATCAGCCCCAGCATTTT. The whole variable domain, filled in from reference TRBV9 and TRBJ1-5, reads DSGVTQTPKHLITATGQRVTLRCSPRSGDLSVYWYQQSLDQGLQFLIQYYNGEERAKGNILERFSAQQFPDLHSELNLSSLELGDSALYFCASSPHTGSNQPQHFGDGTRLSIL.